This T cell receptor beta chain derives from a study of T cell responses to AZD1222 COVID-19 vaccine. Regarding the study as a whole: Repertoires were sampled only after the peak T cell response. Possibly, clonal diversity was underestimated; donors were largely white British and included more females. Spike-specific TCR repertoires showed rising breadth and depth after two AZD1222 doses. Among those given AZD1222, only five or six were seropositive at baseline.

Details on this clone: What it recognizes is unknown.

The length of the CDR3 is 16 residues. The V and J ends lost 4 bases and 5 bases, in that order; junction bases with no gene match: 12. CDR1 and CDR2 (germline): SEHNR, FQNEAQ (reference sequence). The protocol was immunoSEQ multiplex PCR, while the TCRdb copy is restricted to in-frame clones and leaves out a portion. The sample holds more than 85,000 clones, 70% to 85% seen once. This sequence was found in an adult in good health. The specimen was peripheral blood, collected on day 0 of AZD1222 vaccination. The chain joins TRBV7-9 to TRBJ2-3; 7 bases are a match to TRBD2. The CDR3 nucleotides read TGTGCCAGCAGCTCCATGGTGGGAGGGGTTGGAGATACGCAGTATTTT. This gives the protein CASSSMVGGVGDTQYF.